A single sample gave rise to the 19 T cell receptor beta chains below, sequenced in a study of post-analysis software for immune sequencing data. Study-level findings and limits: Five or six TRBV segments, TRBV5-6, TRBV5-1 and TRBV20-1 among them, were found more frequent in patients than controls.

TCR beta cDNA libraries included unique molecular identifiers. TCRdb re-called the PCR reads with MiXCR, one entry per CDR3 protein. The sample has some 240,000 distinct CDR3 sequences; 36% are singletons. Their recognized antigens are unknown. The sequencing sample was made of blood. These receptors were collected from a girl aged 10 to 17 with multiple sclerosis.

This clonotype was observed at least ten times. The chain carries TRBV7-6 and TRBJ2-4; perhaps TRBD1 as D (5 bases). The germline V and J ends were trimmed by 5 bases and 6 bases, with 11 bases remaining between them. CDR1 SGHVS and CDR2 FNYEAQ come from the germline V gene. The CDR3 sequence is 13 residues long. Written as DNA, the CDR3 is TGTGCCAGCAGCCCCAGGGCAGCAAACATTCAGTACTTC. Its translation is CASSPRAANIQYF.

Details on this clonotype: Sequence at one end of the junction differs from germline and may be a read error. The rearrangement joins TRBV10-3 to TRBJ1-1, with D perhaps matching TRBD1 (5 bases). The germline V gene has CDR1 ENHRY and CDR2 SYGVKD. This CDR3 has 15 residues. The CDR3 region is CAIGEVAGTGKEAFF. CDR3 DNA: TGTGCCATCGGTGAGGTAGCCGGGACGGGAAAAGAAGCTTTCTTT.

This clonotype showed up many times. The chain combines TRBV12-3 or TRBV12-4 with TRBJ2-1; 14 bases match TRBD2. Trimming at V came to 6 bases and at J to 9 bases, leaving 7 bases not matched to a gene. The CDR3 is 15 residues long. CDR3 coding DNA: TGTGCCAGCAGCCCGGGACTAGCGGGAGCCGGTGAGCAGTTCTTC. Its translation: CASSPGLAGAGEQFF.

DNA for the CDR3: TGTGCCAGCCGGGGGGTGCGGGGGGTAGATACGCAGTATTTT. Translation: CASRGVRGVDTQYF. The rearrangement uses TRBV28 and TRBJ2-3; 8 nucleotides match TRBD2. Germline lookup yields CDR1 MDHEN and CDR2 SYDVKM. The CDR3 consists of 14 residues. The V gene end was trimmed by 8 bases and the J gene end by 5 bases; junction bases not matched to a gene: 9.

V and J are TRBV4-3 and TRBJ2-5; possibly TRBD1 or TRBD2 for D (6 bases each). The CDR3 length is 14 residues. Germline V gene sequence: CDR1 LGHNA, CDR2 YSLEER. Trimming cost V 0 bases and J 11 bases, with 16 bases left between them. CDR3 DNA sequence: TGCGCCAGCAGCCAAGAAGGGGGGTCGGGACTGCAGTACTTC. Translated, it gives CASSQEGGSGLQYF.

This clonotype was counted at least ten times. The chain uses TRBV11-2 and TRBJ2-1; 14 bases agree with TRBD2. Germline V lookup: CDR1 SGHAT, CDR2 FQNNGV. V was clipped by 1 base and J by 9 bases; unmatched bases: 2. The length of the CDR3 is 15 residues. The CDR3 sequence: CASSLVTSGRAEQFF. The CDR3, as DNA: TGTGCCAGCAGCTTAGTGACTAGCGGGAGGGCTGAGCAGTTCTTC.

This sequence joins TRBV7-2 and TRBJ2-1, with 8 bases identical to TRBD1. Germline values: CDR1 SGHTA, CDR2 FQGNSA. After removal of 2 bases from V and 6 bases from J, the junction contained 6 bases not matched to a gene. CDR3 length equals 15 residues. The CDR3 loop reads CASSLSGGGFNEQFF. The CDR3 coding sequence is TGTGCCAGCAGCTTATCAGGGGGCGGTTTCAATGAGCAGTTCTTC.

The rearrangement joins TRBV7-3 to TRBJ2-3; 7 positions match TRBD1. V dropped 4 bases and J dropped 10; count of bases not matched to a gene: 5. Germline V gene lookup returns CDR1 SGHTA and CDR2 FQGTGA. CDR3 length equals 12 residues. The CDR3 coding sequence is TGTGCCAGCAGCTCCGGACAGGCAGCGCAGTATTTT. It specifies CASSSGQAAQYF.

This clonotype was recorded at least ten times. The chain recombines TRBV7-6 with TRBJ2-1; TRBD2 might be the D (6 bases). From germline, CDR1 is SGHVS and CDR2 FNYEAQ. Trimming removed 4 bases at V and 0 bases at J, with 13 bases between. The CDR3 runs 16 residues. CDR3 protein: CASSSKGTPSYNEQFF. CDR3 nucleotides: TGTGCCAGCAGCTCAAAGGGGACTCCCTCCTACAATGAGCAGTTCTTC. Full variable domain (outside the CDR3, taken from reference TRBV7-6 and TRBJ2-1): GAGVSQSPRYKVTKRGQDVALRCDPISGHVSLYWYRQALGQGPEFLTYFNYEAQQDKSGLPNDRFSAERPEGSISTLTIQRTEQRDSAMYRCASSSKGTPSYNEQFFGPGTRLTVL.

This clonotype was recorded many times. The chain links TRBV28 to TRBJ2-6, with 8 bases that match TRBD1. In germline, CDR1 is MDHEN, CDR2 SYDVKM. The CDR3 has 17 residues. Trimming took 7 bases from V and 0 from J; bases not matched to a gene: 8. The CDR3 sequence: CASTPTGVSSGANVLTF. For the CDR3, the DNA is TGTGCCAGCACCCCGACAGGGGTCAGCTCTGGGGCCAACGTCCTGACTTTC.

This clonotype was seen repeatedly, ten times or more. The V call is TRBV10-3, the J call TRBJ2-2; D is unresolved. The CDR3 extends over 12 amino acids. Looked up from germline, CDR1 is ENHRY and CDR2 is SYGVKD. V lost 6 bases, J lost 1 base, and 3 bases lay in between. CDR3 in DNA: TGTGCCATCAGGATGAACACCGGGGAGCTGTTTTTT. It codes for CAIRMNTGELFF.

This chain uses TRBV20-1 with TRBJ1-2; D might be TRBD1 (5 bases). Germline V gene data show CDR1 as DFQATT and CDR2 as SNEGSKA (reference sequence). V gave up 1 base and J gave up 8 bases, with 11 bases separating them. This CDR3 has 12 amino acids. The CDR3 nucleotides read TGCAGTGCTAGAGGGGGGATCTACGGCTACACCTTC. This translates into CSARGGIYGYTF.

This rearrangement joins TRBV29-1 to TRBJ1-4, with D perhaps TRBD1 (6 bases). Germline V gene sequence: CDR1 SQVTM, CDR2 ANQGSEA. Trimming pared 5 bases from V and 0 bases from J, leaving 10 bases between. The CDR3 loop spans 14 amino acids. The CDR3 nucleotides are TGCAGCGTTAAGGACAGAGCAACTAATGAAAAACTGTTTTTT. Amino acids: CSVKDRATNEKLFF.

This clonotype came up many times. The rearrangement uses TRBV11-2 and TRBJ2-5; D possibly uses TRBD1 or TRBD2 (6 bases each). Trimming took 0 bases from V and 5 from J, leaving 13 bases between them. Germline CDR1 and CDR2: SGHAT and FQNNGV. The CDR3 contains 15 residues. The CDR3 sequence: CASSLETGAMETQYF. The DNA for the CDR3 is TGTGCCAGCAGCTTAGAGACGGGGGCGATGGAGACCCAGTACTTC.

The CDR3 sequence: CASSLRTGDTGELFF. The CDR3 nucleotides read TGCGCCAGCAGCCTCAGGACAGGGGACACCGGGGAGCTGTTTTTT. The chain couples TRBV5-1 to TRBJ2-2, with 9 nucleotides matching TRBD1. The CDR3 extends over 15 amino acids. Germline trimming cut 4 bases from V and 3 bases from J; bases unmatched to any gene: 4. Per germline, CDR1 SGHRS and CDR2 YFSETQ.

Notes on this clonotype: Since a much larger clone is just one base distant, this may be a read error. The chain carries TRBV9 and TRBJ2-1; no clear D. The CDR3 extends over 14 amino acids. The germline V gene encodes CDR1 SGDLS and CDR2 YYNGEE. Here the CDR3 DNA reads TGTGCCAGCAGCGTAGGATCCTCCGACAATGAGCAGTGCTTC. Amino acids: CASSVGSSDNEQCF. The variable domain in full, with the rest retrieved from reference TRBV9 and TRBJ2-1, is DSGVTQTPKHLITATGQRVTLRCSPRSGDLSVYWYQQSLDQGLQFLIQYYNGEERAKGNILERFSAQQFPDLHSELNLSSLELGDSALYFCASSVGSSDNEQCFGPGTRLTVL.

The CDR3 protein is CASGLYHFVTGDYGYTF. The CDR3 coding sequence is TGTGCTAGTGGTTTGTACCATTTCGTGACAGGGGATTATGGCTACACCTTC. The chain has TRBV12-5 and TRBJ1-2, with 8 nucleotides matching TRBD1. This CDR3 has 17 amino acids. Germline V lookup: CDR1 LGHNT, CDR2 FRNRAP. Trimming removed 2 bases from V and 5 bases from J; junction bases left unmatched: 13.

This clonotype was picked up many times. V and J are TRBV7-6 and TRBJ1-3; no clear D. Trimming shortened V by 1 base and J by 0 bases, and 7 bases separated the two germline ends. Per the germline V gene, CDR1 is SGHVS and CDR2 is FNYEAQ. CDR3 length: 15 amino acids. CDR3 in DNA: TGTGCCAGCAGCTTAGACCCCGGCTCTGGAAACACCATATATTTT. This gives the protein CASSLDPGSGNTIYF.

This clonotype was observed at least ten times. V is TRBV18 and J is TRBJ2-1, with unresolved D. CDR3 length equals 16 residues. V was shortened by 0 bases and J by 0 bases, with 9 bases between the two germline ends. Per the germline V gene, CDR1 is KGHSH and CDR2 is LQKENI. CDR3 region: CASSPPIYDSYNEQFF. In DNA form, the CDR3 reads TGTGCCAGCTCACCACCAATTTACGACTCCTACAATGAGCAGTTCTTC. Looking up the rest from reference TRBV18 and TRBJ2-1 gives the full variable domain: NAGVMQNPRHLVRRRGQEARLRCSPMKGHSHVYWYRQLPEEGLKFMVYLQKENIIDESGMPKERFSAEFPKEGPSILRIQQVVRGDSAAYFCASSPPIYDSYNEQFFGPGTRLTVL.